The T cell receptor (beta chain) described here comes from a study of blood T cell repertoires in COVID-19. The CDR3 loop spans 13 amino acids. V was cut by 5 bases and J by 7 bases, with 12 bases left in between. The germline gives CDR1 MNHNY, CDR2 SVGAGI (reference sequence). Profiled with immunoSEQ multiplex PCR; TCRdb holds only in-frame clones, not every one. Counted here are under 250,000 clones, 84% occurring once; the ten biggest clones make up 1.5%. The chain uses TRBV6-6 and TRBJ1-5; possibly TRBD1 for D (5 bases). The receptor comes from a woman between 40 and 55 years old who had recovered from COVID-19. Sequencing used peripheral blood. CDR3: CASSPQGAQPQHF. The CDR3 region has the DNA TGTGCCAGCAGTCCTCAAGGGGCCCAGCCCCAGCATTTT.